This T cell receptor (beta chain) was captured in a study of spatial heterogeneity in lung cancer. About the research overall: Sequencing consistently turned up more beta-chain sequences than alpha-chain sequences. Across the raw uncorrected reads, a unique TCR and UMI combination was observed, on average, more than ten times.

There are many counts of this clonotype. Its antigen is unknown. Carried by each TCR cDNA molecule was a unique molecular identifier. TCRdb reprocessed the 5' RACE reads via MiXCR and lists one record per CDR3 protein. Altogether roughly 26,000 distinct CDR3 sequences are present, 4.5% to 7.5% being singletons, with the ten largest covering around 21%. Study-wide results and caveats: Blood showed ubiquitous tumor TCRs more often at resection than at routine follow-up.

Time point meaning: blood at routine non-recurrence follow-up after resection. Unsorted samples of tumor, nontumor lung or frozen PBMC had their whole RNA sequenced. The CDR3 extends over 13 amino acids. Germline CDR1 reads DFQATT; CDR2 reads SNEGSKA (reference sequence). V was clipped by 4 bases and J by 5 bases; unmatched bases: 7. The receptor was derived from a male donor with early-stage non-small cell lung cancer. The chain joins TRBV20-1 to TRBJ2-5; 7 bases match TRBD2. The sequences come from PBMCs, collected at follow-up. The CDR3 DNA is TGCAGTGCTAAAAGGACTAGAGCCGAGACCCAGTACTTC. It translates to CSAKRTRAETQYF.